This TCR beta chain was found in a study of beta chain features in type 1 diabetes. Study details: All samples together contributed 90 million to 130 million sorted cells for examination.

The authors reverse transcribed all of the isolated RNA, so sequencing captured expressed TCRB transcripts. Generated by immunoSEQ multiplex PCR, the TCRdb table keeps only in-frame clones and is missing some. The repertoire has 900,000 or so clones, about a sixth of them found once; the top ten carry 0.02% to 0.03%. In germline, CDR1 is SGHRS, CDR2 YFSETQ. J lost 2 bases, V lost 4 bases, and 3 bases had no gene match. The CDR3 consists of 14 residues. Sequences were obtained from naive CD4+ T cells from blood. The chain carries TRBV5-1 and TRBJ2-7, with 10 bases aligning to TRBD2. The TCR sequence derives from a woman younger than 30 in good health. The CDR3 sequence: CASSPTSGTYEQYF. CDR3 coding DNA: TGCGCCAGCAGCCCAACTAGCGGGACCTACGAGCAGTACTTC.